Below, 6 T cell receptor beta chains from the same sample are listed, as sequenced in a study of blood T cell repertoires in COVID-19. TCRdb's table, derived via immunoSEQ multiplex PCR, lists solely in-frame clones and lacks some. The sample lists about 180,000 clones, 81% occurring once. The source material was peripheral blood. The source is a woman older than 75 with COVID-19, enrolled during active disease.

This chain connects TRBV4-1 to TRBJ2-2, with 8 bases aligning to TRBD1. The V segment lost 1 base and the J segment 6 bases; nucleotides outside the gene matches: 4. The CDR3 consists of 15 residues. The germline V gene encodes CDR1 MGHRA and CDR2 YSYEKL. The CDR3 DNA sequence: TGCGCCAGCAGCCAAGGAAGACAGGGGCCCGGGGAGCTGTTTTTT. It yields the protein CASSQGRQGPGELFF.

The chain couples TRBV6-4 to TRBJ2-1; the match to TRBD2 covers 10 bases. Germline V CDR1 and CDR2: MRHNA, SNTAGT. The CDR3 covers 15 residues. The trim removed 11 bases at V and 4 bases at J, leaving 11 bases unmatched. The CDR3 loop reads CAGHLAGGSYNEQFF. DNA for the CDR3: TGTGCCGGTCATTTAGCGGGAGGTTCGTACAATGAGCAGTTCTTC.

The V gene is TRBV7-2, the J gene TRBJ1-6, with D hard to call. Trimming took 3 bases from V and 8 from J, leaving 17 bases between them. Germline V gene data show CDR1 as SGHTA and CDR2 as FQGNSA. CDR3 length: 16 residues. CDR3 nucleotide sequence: TGTGCCAGCAGCTTGGTAGGGTTGGGAGGCCATTCACCCCTCCACTTT. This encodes CASSLVGLGGHSPLHF.

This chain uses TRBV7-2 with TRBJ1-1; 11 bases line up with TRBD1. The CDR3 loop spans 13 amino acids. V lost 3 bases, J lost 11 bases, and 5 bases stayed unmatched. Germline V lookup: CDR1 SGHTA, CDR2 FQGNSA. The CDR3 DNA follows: TGTGCCAGCAGCTTGGACAGGGGGCGCAGTGCTTTCTTT. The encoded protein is CASSLDRGRSAFF. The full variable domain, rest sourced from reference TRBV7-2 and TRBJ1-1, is GAGVSQSPSNKVTEKGKDVELRCDPISGHTALYWYRQSLGQGLEFLIYFQGNSAPDKSGLPSDRFSAERTGGSVSTLTIQRTQQEDSAVYLCASSLDRGRSAFFGQGTRLTVV.

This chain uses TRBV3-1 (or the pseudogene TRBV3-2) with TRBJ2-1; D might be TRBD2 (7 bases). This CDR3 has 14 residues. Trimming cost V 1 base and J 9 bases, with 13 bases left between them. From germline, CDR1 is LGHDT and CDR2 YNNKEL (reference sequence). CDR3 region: CASSQAGGGGEQFF. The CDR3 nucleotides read TGTGCCAGCAGCCAAGCGGGCGGGGGCGGTGAGCAGTTCTTC.

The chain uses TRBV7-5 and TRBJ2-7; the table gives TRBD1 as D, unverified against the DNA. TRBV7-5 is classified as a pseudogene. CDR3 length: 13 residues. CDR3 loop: CVRSASTAYEQYF. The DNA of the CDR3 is TGTGTCAGAAGCGCATCGACAGCCTACGAGCAGTACTTC.